The source of this TCR beta chain is a study of blood T cell repertoires in COVID-19. The protocol was immunoSEQ multiplex PCR, while the TCRdb copy is restricted to in-frame clones and leaves out a portion. The profile shows 140,000 to 150,000 clones, roughly 90% of them singletons. Participant age was about 18 to 95 years, and participants resided in 25 or so US areas. Participants' reported clinical history set cohort assignment. Sample: PBMCs or T cells enriched from blood (not recorded which). The clonotype comes from a woman aged 25-40 years with acute COVID-19.

CDR3 amino acids: CASSLGGLAGRVYEQYF. The DNA for the CDR3 is TGTGCCAGCAGCTTAGGCGGACTAGCGGGGCGGGTCTACGAGCAGTACTTC. V gene TRBV7-2 combines with J gene TRBJ2-7; 12 bases are a match to TRBD2. In germline, CDR1 is SGHTA, CDR2 FQGNSA. V lost 1 base and J lost 3; bases outside the gene matches: 7. The CDR3 is 17 amino acids.